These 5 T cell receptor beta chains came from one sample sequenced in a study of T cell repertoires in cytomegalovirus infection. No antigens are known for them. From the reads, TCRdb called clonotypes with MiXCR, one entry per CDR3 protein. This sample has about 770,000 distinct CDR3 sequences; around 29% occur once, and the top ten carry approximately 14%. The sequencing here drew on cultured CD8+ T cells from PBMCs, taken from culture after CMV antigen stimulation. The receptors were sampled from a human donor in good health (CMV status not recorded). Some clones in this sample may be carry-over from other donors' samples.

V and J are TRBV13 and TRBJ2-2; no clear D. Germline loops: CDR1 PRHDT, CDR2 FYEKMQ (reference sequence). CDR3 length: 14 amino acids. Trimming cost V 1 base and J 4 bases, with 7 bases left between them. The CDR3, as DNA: TGTGCCAGCAGCTTAGAAAAAGCCACCGGGGAGCTGTTTTTT. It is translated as CASSLEKATGELFF.

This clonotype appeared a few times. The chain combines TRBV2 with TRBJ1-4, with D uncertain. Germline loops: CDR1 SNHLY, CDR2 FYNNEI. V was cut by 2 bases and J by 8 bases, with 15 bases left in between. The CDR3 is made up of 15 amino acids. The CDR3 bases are TGTGCCAGCAGTGAAATATGGCGTTACGACGAAAAACTGTTTTTT. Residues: CASSEIWRYDEKLFF.

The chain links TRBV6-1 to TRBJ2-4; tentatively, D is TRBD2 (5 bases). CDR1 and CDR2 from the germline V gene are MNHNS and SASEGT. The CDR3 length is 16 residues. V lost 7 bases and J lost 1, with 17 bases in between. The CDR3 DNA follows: TGTGCCAGCATACCGGGCCCCTCGGGGGCCAAAAACATTCAGTACTTC. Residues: CASIPGPSGAKNIQYF.

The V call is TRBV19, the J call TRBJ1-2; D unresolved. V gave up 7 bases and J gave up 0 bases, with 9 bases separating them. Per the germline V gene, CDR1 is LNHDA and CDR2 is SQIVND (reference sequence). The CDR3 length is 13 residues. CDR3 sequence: CASKFSANYGYTF. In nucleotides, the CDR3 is TGTGCCAGTAAGTTCTCAGCTAACTATGGCTACACCTTC.

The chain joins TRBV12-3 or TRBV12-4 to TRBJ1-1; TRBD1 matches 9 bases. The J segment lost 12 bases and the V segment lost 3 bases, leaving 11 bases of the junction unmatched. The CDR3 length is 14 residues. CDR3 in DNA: TGTGCCAGCAGTTTCTCGGGAGCAGGACAGGGGACTTTCTTT. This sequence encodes CASSFSGAGQGTFF.